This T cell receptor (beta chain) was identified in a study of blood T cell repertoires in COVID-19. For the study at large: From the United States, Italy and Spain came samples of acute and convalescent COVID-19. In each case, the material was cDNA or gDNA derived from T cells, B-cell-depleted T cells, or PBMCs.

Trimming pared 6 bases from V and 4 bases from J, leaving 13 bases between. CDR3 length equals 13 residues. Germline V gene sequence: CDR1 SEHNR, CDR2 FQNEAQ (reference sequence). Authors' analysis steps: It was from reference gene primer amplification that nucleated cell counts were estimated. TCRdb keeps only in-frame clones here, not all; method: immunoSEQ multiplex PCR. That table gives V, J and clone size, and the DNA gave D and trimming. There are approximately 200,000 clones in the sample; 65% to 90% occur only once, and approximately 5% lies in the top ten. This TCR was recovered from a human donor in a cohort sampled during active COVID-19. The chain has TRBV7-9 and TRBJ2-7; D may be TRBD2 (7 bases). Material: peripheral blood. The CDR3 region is CASREGGRYEQYF. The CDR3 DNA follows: TGTGCCAGCAGGGAGGGGGGGCGGTACGAGCAGTACTTC.